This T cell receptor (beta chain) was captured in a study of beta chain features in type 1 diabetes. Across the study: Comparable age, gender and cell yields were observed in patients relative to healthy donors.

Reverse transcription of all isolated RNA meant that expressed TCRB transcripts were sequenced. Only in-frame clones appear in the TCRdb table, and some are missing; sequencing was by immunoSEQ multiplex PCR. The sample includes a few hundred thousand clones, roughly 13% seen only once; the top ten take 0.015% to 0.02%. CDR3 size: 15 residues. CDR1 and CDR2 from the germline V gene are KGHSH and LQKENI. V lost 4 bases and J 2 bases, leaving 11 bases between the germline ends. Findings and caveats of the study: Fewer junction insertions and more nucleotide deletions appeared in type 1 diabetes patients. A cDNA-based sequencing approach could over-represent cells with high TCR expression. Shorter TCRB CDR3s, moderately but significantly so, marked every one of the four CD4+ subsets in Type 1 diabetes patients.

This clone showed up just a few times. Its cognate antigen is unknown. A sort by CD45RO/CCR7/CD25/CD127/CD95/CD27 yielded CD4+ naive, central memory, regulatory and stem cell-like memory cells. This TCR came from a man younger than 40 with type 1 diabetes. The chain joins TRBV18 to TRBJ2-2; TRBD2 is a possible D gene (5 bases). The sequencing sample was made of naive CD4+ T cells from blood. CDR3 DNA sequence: TGTGCCAGCTCACTTGGACTGGCAAACACCGGGGAGCTGTTTTTT. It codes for CASSLGLANTGELFF. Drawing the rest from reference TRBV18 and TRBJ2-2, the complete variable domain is NAGVMQNPRHLVRRRGQEARLRCSPMKGHSHVYWYRQLPEEGLKFMVYLQKENIIDESGMPKERFSAEFPKEGPSILRIQQVVRGDSAAYFCASSLGLANTGELFFGEGSRLTVL.